Presented here are 3 T cell receptor beta chains from one specimen sequenced in a study of T cell responses to AZD1222 COVID-19 vaccine. Produced via immunoSEQ multiplex PCR; TCRdb's table is partial and in-frame only. The sample has more than 85,000 clones; roughly 90% are singletons. This material consisted of peripheral blood, taken 28 days after the second AZD1222 dose. The receptors shown here come from an adult who received the AZD1222 COVID-19 vaccine.

J is TRBJ1-6 and V is TRBV27; 7 positions agree with TRBD1. The germline V gene encodes CDR1 MNHEY and CDR2 SMNVEV (reference sequence). The CDR3 sequence is 14 residues long. V dropped 6 bases and J dropped 3; count of bases not matched to a gene: 2. The CDR3 loop is CASRWTGYNSPLHF. The CDR3 DNA sequence: TGTGCCAGCAGGTGGACAGGCTATAATTCACCCCTCCACTTT.

The genes are TRBV2 and TRBJ2-1; the D gene is possibly TRBD1 (6 bases). CDR1 is SNHLY and CDR2 is FYNNEI in the germline V gene. This CDR3 comprises 16 residues. V lost 2 bases and J lost 5, with 16 bases in between. Written as DNA, the CDR3 is TGTGCCAGCAGTGAAATTTCAGGGACAACTAACAATGAGCAGTTCTTC. Residues: CASSEISGTTNNEQFF.

About this clone itself: Other nucleotide sequences from this sample produce the same CDR3. The rearrangement uses TRBV5-1 and TRBJ1-3; 7 nucleotides line up with TRBD1. The trim removed 4 bases at V and 0 bases at J, leaving 4 bases unmatched. Per germline, CDR1 SGHRS and CDR2 YFSETQ. The CDR3 runs 15 residues. CDR3 nucleotides: TGCGCCAGCAGCCGGGACAGCGACTCTGGAAACACCATATATTTT. Protein sequence: CASSRDSDSGNTIYF.